The 28 T cell receptor beta chains in this list originate from one sample, sequenced in a study of shared clonotypes between healthy human individuals. The data were produced by immunoSEQ multiplex PCR, yet TCRdb's version contains in-frame clones alone and is incomplete. There are 2 million to 2.5 million clones in the sample; approximately 96% occur only once, and approximately 0.13% lies in the top ten. The specimen was naive CD4+ T cells sorted from blood. Subset here: CD45RA+ positively selected. The receptors here all came from a man in his late teens or twenties in good health.

This rearrangement joins TRBV2 to TRBJ2-7; TRBD1 or TRBD2 may be the D gene (6 bases each). Per germline, CDR1 SNHLY and CDR2 FYNNEI. The ends were cut back, 8 bases at V and 6 bases at J, with 14 bases in the middle. This CDR3 contains 12 residues. This chain's CDR3 is CASSLEGGEQYF. The CDR3, as DNA: TGTGCCAGCTCCTTGGAGGGGGGCGAGCAGTACTTC.

V is TRBV7-2 and J is TRBJ2-7; no clear D gene. Germline-derived CDR1 and CDR2 are SGHTA and FQGNSA. The CDR3 runs to 13 residues. Trimming cost V 3 bases and J 2 bases, with 8 bases left between them. This CDR3 reads CASSLTVTYEQYF. The CDR3 DNA reads TGTGCCAGCAGCTTGACCGTAACCTACGAGCAGTACTTC.

The gene calls are TRBV2 and TRBJ1-2; 11 bases are a match to TRBD1. Germline CDR1 is SNHLY and CDR2 is FYNNEI. CDR3 length equals 15 residues. The J segment lost 6 bases and the V segment lost 7 bases, leaving 10 bases of the junction unmatched. CDR3 nucleotides: TGTGCCAGCACCCGTGGACAGGGGGCTCCCGATGGCTACACCTTC. Its translation: CASTRGQGAPDGYTF.

The chain employs TRBV6-5 and TRBJ1-1, with a tentative D call TRBD1 (5 bases). The CDR3 runs to 13 residues. CDR1 and CDR2 (germline): MNHEY, SVGAGI. The ends were cut back, 6 bases at V and 1 base at J, with 9 bases in the middle. CDR3 bases: TGTGCCAGCAGGCCCAGGGAGAACACTGAAGCTTTCTTT. Translated: CASRPRENTEAFF.

Of note for this clone: It is unclear where the CDR3 begins or ends on the DNA, so no DNA is shown, and the CDR3 is as TCRdb lists it. J is TRBJ2-5 and V is TRBV6-6; the tabulated D call, TRBD2, remains unverified against the DNA. Germline V gene sequence: CDR1 MNHNY, CDR2 SVGAGI (reference sequence). The CDR3 totals 14 residues, both ends included. This chain's CDR3 is CASILGAGDKTQYF.

This rearrangement joins TRBV29-1 to TRBJ1-2; D not resolved. The CDR3 is 13 amino acids. Trimming took off 5 bases at V and 8 bases at J, with 18 bases between the two ends. Per the germline V gene, CDR1 is SQVTM and CDR2 is ANQGSEA. CDR3 nucleotides: TGCAGCGTTTTCGAGATCCTCTGGGTCGGCTACACCTTC. Its translation is CSVFEILWVGYTF.

As DNA, the CDR3 is TGTGCCAGTAGTGCCAAAGGGACTAGCGGTAACTCCTACGAGCAGTACTTC. Translated, it gives CASSAKGTSGNSYEQYF. The chain has TRBV19 and TRBJ2-7, with 11 bases that match TRBD2. J lost 0 bases, V lost 5 bases, and 9 bases had no gene match. The germline V gene has CDR1 LNHDA and CDR2 SQIVND (reference sequence). The CDR3 has 17 amino acids.

The V gene is TRBV30, the J gene TRBJ1-6, with a weak D call TRBD1 (6 bases). Trimming stripped 0 bases from V and 10 bases from J, with 13 bases between. The CDR3 spans 14 residues. Germline V gene data show CDR1 as GTSNPN and CDR2 as SVGIG (reference sequence). The CDR3 sequence: CAWSVGGAPSPLHF. CDR3 coding DNA: TGTGCCTGGAGTGTAGGGGGGGCCCCGTCACCCCTCCACTTT.

J is TRBJ2-3 and V is TRBV29-1; 12 bases fit TRBD2. Trimming removed 4 bases from V and 1 base from J; junction bases left unmatched: 3. This CDR3 has 15 amino acids. CDR1 and CDR2 from the germline V gene are SQVTM and ANQGSEA. The CDR3 region is CSVVLAGGGTDTQYF. CDR3 nucleotide sequence: TGCAGCGTTGTGCTAGCGGGAGGGGGCACAGATACGCAGTATTTT.

J is TRBJ2-5 and V is TRBV28, with TRBD1 matching 7 bases. From germline, CDR1 is MDHEN and CDR2 SYDVKM. The CDR3 sequence is 14 residues long. The junction had 10 bases not matched to a gene; V was cut back by 7 bases and J by 5 bases. CDR3 region: CASTEEGAWETQYF. The CDR3 DNA reads as TGTGCCAGCACTGAAGAGGGGGCTTGGGAGACCCAGTACTTC. The complete variable domain, with remaining parts taken from reference TRBV28 and TRBJ2-5, reads DVKVTQSSRYLVKRTGEKVFLECVQDMDHENMFWYRQDPGLGLRLIYFSYDVKMKEKGDIPEGYSVSREKKERFSLILESASTNQTSMYLCASTEEGAWETQYFGPGTRLLVL.

This clone was seen just once. This chain joins TRBV7-8 and TRBJ1-4, with 8 nucleotides matching TRBD1. V trimming: 4 bases; J trimming: 5 bases; junction bases outside the gene matches: 6. The V gene's germline CDR1 is SGHVS and CDR2 FQNEAQ. This CDR3 contains 15 residues. The chain's CDR3 is CASSSQTGVNEKLFF. The CDR3, as DNA: TGTGCCAGCAGCTCCCAGACAGGGGTAAATGAAAAACTGTTTTTT.

The chain combines TRBV19 with TRBJ1-6, with no clear D. V was shortened by 3 bases and J by 2 bases, with 8 bases between the two germline ends. The V gene's germline CDR1 is LNHDA and CDR2 SQIVND (reference sequence). CDR3 length: 15 amino acids. The CDR3 sequence is CASSITGTYNSPLHF. The DNA of the CDR3 is TGTGCCAGTAGTATCACGGGGACCTATAATTCACCCCTCCACTTT.

The chain recombines TRBV6-5 with TRBJ2-3; a possible D gene is TRBD2 (5 bases). Germline CDR1 and CDR2: MNHEY and SVGAGI. V lost 5 bases to trimming and J lost 3 bases, with 12 bases between them. The CDR3 contains 14 residues. The CDR3 DNA sequence: TGTGCCAGCAGTCGTGACCGGGGAACAGATACGCAGTATTTT. It encodes CASSRDRGTDTQYF.

The chain joins TRBV7-9 to TRBJ2-3; D is undetermined. The CDR3 is 14 amino acids. Looked up from germline, CDR1 is SEHNR and CDR2 is FQNEAQ (reference sequence). Trimming took off 2 bases at V and 2 bases at J, with 8 bases between the two ends. CDR3: CASSLSSITDTQYF. Written as DNA, the CDR3 is TGTGCCAGCAGCTTATCTTCCATCACAGATACGCAGTATTTT.

This chain links TRBV9 with TRBJ2-5, with 9 bases matching TRBD2. This CDR3 spans 16 amino acids. Germline CDR1 reads SGDLS; CDR2 reads YYNGEE. V dropped 0 bases and J dropped 5; count of bases not matched to a gene: 8. The CDR3 bases are TGTGCCAGCAGCGTAGAGGGTAGCGGGAGTCGGGAGACCCAGTACTTC. It yields the protein CASSVEGSGSRETQYF.

The V and J genes are TRBV30 and TRBJ2-5; D not certain. The ends were cut back, 1 base at V and 4 bases at J, with 13 bases in the middle. The CDR3 runs 14 residues. In germline, CDR1 is GTSNPN, CDR2 SVGIG (reference sequence). The CDR3 here is CAWSGGLTRETQYF. In DNA form, the CDR3 reads TGTGCCTGGAGTGGCGGCCTTACCCGAGAGACCCAGTACTTC.

The rearrangement uses TRBV5-4 and TRBJ2-1; 10 bases fit TRBD1. The CDR3 is 15 amino acids. The V and J ends lost 3 bases and 6 bases, in that order; junction bases with no gene match: 6. CDR1 SGHNT and CDR2 YYREEE come from the germline V gene (reference sequence). CDR3 residues: CASSSRDRGGNEQFF. Written as DNA, the CDR3 is TGTGCCAGCAGCTCCCGGGACAGGGGTGGCAATGAGCAGTTCTTC.

The rearrangement links TRBV5-1 to TRBJ2-3, with 7 bases matching TRBD1. The germline gives CDR1 SGHRS, CDR2 YFSETQ. V trimming: 5 bases; J trimming: 1 base; junction bases outside the gene matches: 7. This CDR3 spans 15 amino acids. Here the CDR3 DNA reads TGCGCCAGCAGTACACAGGGGTCCCGCACAGATACGCAGTATTTT. The encoded protein is CASSTQGSRTDTQYF.

The gene calls are TRBV5-1 and TRBJ2-3, with D perhaps TRBD1 (5 bases). V was pared by 2 bases and J by 6 bases, with 13 bases between. The CDR3 runs 14 residues. CDR1 SGHRS and CDR2 YFSETQ come from the germline V gene. CDR3: CASSFSGAADTQYF. The CDR3 nucleotides read TGCGCCAGCAGCTTCTCTGGGGCCGCGGATACGCAGTATTTT.

The chain couples TRBV5-1 to TRBJ2-1; TRBD1 matches at 9 bases. Germline CDR1 and CDR2: SGHRS and YFSETQ. The CDR3 length is 15 residues. V trimming: 4 bases; J trimming: 8 bases; junction bases outside the gene matches: 10. CDR3 region: CASSAEGTGLDEQFF. The CDR3 DNA reads as TGCGCCAGCAGCGCCGAGGGGACAGGGCTGGATGAGCAGTTCTTC. Full variable domain (remainder filled in from reference TRBV5-1 and TRBJ2-1): KAGVTQTPRYLIKTRGQQVTLSCSPISGHRSVSWYQQTPGQGLQFLFEYFSETQRNKGNFPGRFSGRQFSNSRSEMNVSTLELGDSALYLCASSAEGTGLDEQFFGPGTRLTVL.

The J gene is TRBJ2-1, the V gene TRBV6-8; D ambiguous. The germline CDR1 and CDR2 sequences are MNHGY and SAAAGT. Trimming took off 5 bases at V and 6 bases at J, with 14 bases between the two ends. This CDR3 contains 14 residues. CDR3 DNA: TGTGCCAGCAGTGACCGTTCTAACTGCAATGAGCAGTTCTTC. Translation: CASSDRSNCNEQFF.

In regard to this clone: In the same sample, other DNA sequences code for this CDR3. This rearrangement joins TRBV5-1 to TRBJ1-5, with 7 bases fitting TRBD1. Per germline, CDR1 SGHRS and CDR2 YFSETQ. The junction had 7 bases not matched to a gene; V was cut back by 0 bases and J by 7 bases. This CDR3 is 15 amino acids long. CDR3 bases: TGCGCCAGCAGCTTGGCCGGACAGGTGGGCCAGCCCCAGCATTTT. Its protein is CASSLAGQVGQPQHF.

This rearrangement joins TRBV2 to TRBJ2-2; no definite D call. Germline values: CDR1 SNHLY, CDR2 FYNNEI. The CDR3 is 16 amino acids. V lost 4 bases to trimming and J lost 4 bases, with 16 bases between them. The CDR3, as DNA: TGTGCCAGCAGTGTAGACGGACCTTCGACCACCGGGGAGCTGTTTTTT. As protein: CASSVDGPSTTGELFF.

V usage is TRBV18 and J usage is TRBJ2-3; D is unresolved. This CDR3 has 16 residues. The germline CDR1 and CDR2 sequences are KGHSH and LQKENI. V was shortened by 0 bases and J by 0 bases, with 10 bases between the two germline ends. This CDR3 reads CASSPPAYSSTDTQYF. In DNA form, the CDR3 reads TGTGCCAGCTCACCACCGGCATACTCTAGCACAGATACGCAGTATTTT.

This chain uses TRBV14 with TRBJ2-7; TRBD1 aligns across 9 bases. The CDR3 has 14 amino acids. From germline, CDR1 is SGHDN and CDR2 FVKESK. J gave up 6 bases and V 5 bases, and 8 bases lay outside the gene matches. CDR3 protein: CASSGDRGSGEQYF. The CDR3 nucleotides read TGTGCCAGCAGCGGCGACAGGGGGTCGGGCGAGCAGTACTTC.

This clone was detected only a few times. The gene calls are TRBV6-1 and TRBJ1-5, with D tentatively TRBD1 (6 bases). Trimming cost V 0 bases and J 4 bases, with 13 bases left between them. CDR1 MNHNS and CDR2 SASEGT come from the germline V gene. This CDR3 has 16 residues. CDR3 loop: CASSEAKQGSNQPQHF. CDR3 bases: TGTGCCAGCAGTGAAGCCAAACAGGGTTCAAATCAGCCCCAGCATTTT.

The chain links TRBV5-4 to TRBJ2-1, with 8 bases fitting TRBD2. Trimming removed 2 bases from V and 3 bases from J; junction bases left unmatched: 1. The CDR3 totals 14 residues. Germline CDR1 is SGHNT and CDR2 is YYREEE (reference sequence). CDR3 sequence (DNA): TGTGCCAGCAGCTTAGGGACTAGCTACAATGAGCAGTTCTTC. It codes for CASSLGTSYNEQFF.

A note on this clone: Other DNA sequences in this specimen translate into the identical CDR3. The chain joins TRBV5-4 to TRBJ1-1; D is unclear. Germline CDR1 reads SGHNT; CDR2 reads YYREEE (reference sequence). Deletions cut 0 bases from V and 0 bases from J, with 3 bases between. CDR3 length: 13 residues. The CDR3 spells CASSLDMNTEAFF. DNA for the CDR3: TGTGCCAGCAGCTTGGATATGAACACTGAAGCTTTCTTT.